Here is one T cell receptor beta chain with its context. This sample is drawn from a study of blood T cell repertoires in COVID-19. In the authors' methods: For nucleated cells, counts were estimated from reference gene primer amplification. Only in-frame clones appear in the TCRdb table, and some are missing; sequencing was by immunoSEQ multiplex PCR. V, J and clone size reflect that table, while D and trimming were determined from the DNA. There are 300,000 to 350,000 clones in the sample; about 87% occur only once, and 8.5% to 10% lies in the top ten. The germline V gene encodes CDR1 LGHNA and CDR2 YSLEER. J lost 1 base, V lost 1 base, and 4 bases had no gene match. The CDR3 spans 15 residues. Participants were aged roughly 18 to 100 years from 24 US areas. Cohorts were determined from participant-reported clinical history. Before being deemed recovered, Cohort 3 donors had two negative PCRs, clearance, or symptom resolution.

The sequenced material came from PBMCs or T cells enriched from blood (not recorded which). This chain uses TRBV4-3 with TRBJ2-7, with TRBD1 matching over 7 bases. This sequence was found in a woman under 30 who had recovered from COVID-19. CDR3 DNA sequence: TGCGCCAGCAGCCAAGGATTCAGGGGGTCCTACGAGCAGTACTTC. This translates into CASSQGFRGSYEQYF.